This T cell receptor (beta chain) is drawn from a study of cytomegalovirus exposure and HLA in healthy donors. Looking at the study overall: The 100 million to 140 million unique TCR beta sequences, from roughly 180 million T cells, were found by an earlier analysis.

Remarks on this clone: As yet, its antigen is unknown.

PCR involved 60 Vbeta and 13 Jbeta primers. Data came from immunoSEQ multiplex PCR; TCRdb stores just in-frame clones and leaves some out. The table has over 150,000 clones, 75% to 85% seen once. It was healthy bone marrow donors who served as donors. Overall study results and limits: HLA alleles showed associations with about 17,000 TCR beta sequences in a later analysis, at a 0.05 false discovery rate. Most observed TCR sequences were rare, whereas some public TCRs were detected in many donors.

The sequencing input was PBMCs. The clonotype originates from a woman under 30 in good health and CMV-seronegative.

The CDR3, as DNA: TGTGCCAGCAGTCCACAGGGGTTTCTGTACTTC. This gives the protein CASSPQGFLYF. This chain connects TRBV28 to TRBJ2-7; 7 nucleotides match TRBD1. The CDR3 consists of 11 residues. V was pared by 5 bases and J by 12 bases, with 7 bases of the junction left unmatched. Germline V gene data show CDR1 as MDHEN and CDR2 as SYDVKM.